What follows are 8 T cell receptor beta chains derived from one specimen sequenced in a study of shared clonotypes between healthy human individuals. The data were produced by immunoSEQ multiplex PCR, yet TCRdb's version contains in-frame clones alone and is incomplete. The data hold about 1.1 million clones, with approximately 80% observed a single time. Sequenced material: memory CD4+ T cells from PBMCs. The subset denotes: CD45RA-negative fraction. The receptor set was obtained from a man aged 18 to 30 in good health. Some clones in this sample may be carry-over from other donors' samples.

In this sample, this clone turned up once. The chain uses TRBV18 and TRBJ2-5; D not resolved. Trimming took 0 bases from V and 5 from J, leaving 4 bases between them. Germline values: CDR1 KGHSH, CDR2 LQKENI. This CDR3 comprises 12 residues. Written as DNA, the CDR3 is TGTGCCAGCTCACCACCGATGGAGACCCAGTACTTC. Amino acids: CASSPPMETQYF.

The chain has TRBV5-6 and TRBJ1-2; D not certain. Trimming cost V 2 bases and J 4 bases, with 12 bases left between them. Germline CDR1 SGHDT, CDR2 YYEEEE. CDR3 length equals 14 residues. The CDR3 DNA is TGTGCCAGCAGCTTTCAAGCCTTGGGCTATGGCTACACCTTC. Amino acids: CASSFQALGYGYTF.

The chain has TRBV7-9 and TRBJ1-1; tentatively, D is TRBD1 (5 bases). The CDR3 is made up of 14 amino acids. The V end was cut by 5 bases, the J end by 4 bases, with 14 bases between. Germline V gene lookup returns CDR1 SEHNR and CDR2 FQNEAQ (reference sequence). CDR3 DNA sequence: TGTGCCAGCAGCCCCCTACGGGGGAGCACTGAAGCTTTCTTT. It translates to CASSPLRGSTEAFF.

Worth noting for this clone: Other DNA sequences in the same sample also yield this CDR3. J is TRBJ2-7 and V is TRBV2, with 10 positions matching TRBD1. The CDR3 runs to 15 residues. Germline V CDR1 and CDR2: SNHLY, FYNNEI. The J segment lost 4 bases and the V segment lost 9 bases, leaving 12 bases of the junction unmatched. CDR3 sequence reads: CASSERDRGPYEQYF. The DNA for the CDR3 is TGTGCCAGTTCAGAGCGGGACAGGGGACCTTACGAGCAGTACTTC.

This clone was observed a few times. The V and J genes are TRBV5-4 and TRBJ1-3; perhaps TRBD1 as D (6 bases). This CDR3 spans 15 amino acids. Looked up from germline, CDR1 is SGHNT and CDR2 is YYREEE (reference sequence). Deletions cut 4 bases from V and 2 bases from J, with 13 bases between. CDR3 sequence (DNA): TGTGCCAGCAGCCGCCAGGGGCCCGCTGGAAACACCATATATTTT. Amino acid sequence: CASSRQGPAGNTIYF.

This rearrangement joins TRBV19 to TRBJ1-2; the match to TRBD1 covers 9 bases. V was pared by 9 bases and J by 8 bases, with 19 bases of the junction left unmatched. The germline V gene encodes CDR1 LNHDA and CDR2 SQIVND (reference sequence). This CDR3 region has 16 residues. The CDR3 is CASTNPGQGMNRGYTF. The CDR3 DNA sequence: TGTGCCAGCACCAACCCGGGACAGGGAATGAATCGCGGCTACACCTTC.

This chain links TRBV5-4 with TRBJ2-7, with D unclear. Germline-derived CDR1 and CDR2 are SGHNT and YYREEE (reference sequence). The length of the CDR3 is 14 residues. Between the trimmed V and J ends, which lost 1 base and 2 bases, there was a span of 10 bases. CDR3: CASSLFQVPYEQYF. The CDR3 region has the DNA TGTGCCAGCAGCTTGTTCCAGGTTCCCTACGAGCAGTACTTC.

The chain uses TRBV7-2 and TRBJ2-7; 8 bases are a match to TRBD2. V shed 1 base and J 0 bases; nucleotides not matched to a gene: 5. The CDR3 loop spans 16 amino acids. Germline loops: CDR1 SGHTA, CDR2 FQGNSA. The CDR3 here is CASSLVSAGGSYEQYF. The CDR3 DNA sequence: TGTGCCAGCAGCTTAGTCAGCGCGGGAGGCTCCTACGAGCAGTACTTC.